These 27 T cell receptor beta chains were sequenced from one sample in a study of regulatory T cells in long-lasting Graves disease. Time point specified: persistent/refractory GD, antithyroid drugs over 5 years with positive TRAb. With RNA extracted from PBMCs as input, the TCR library was made. Combining iRepertoire HTBI primers with Arm-PCR of CDR3 regions, the authors built TCR beta libraries. TCRdb reprocessed the multiplex PCR reads via MiXCR and lists one record per CDR3 protein. The table includes about 420,000 distinct CDR3 sequences, around 20% detected once. Sequencing used peripheral blood mononuclear cells (PBMCs), obtained when the disease was refractory, from a patient treated with antithyroid drugs. The receptors come from a female donor with Graves disease.

The rearrangement uses TRBV29-1 and TRBJ2-3; TRBD2 is a possible D gene (6 bases). CDR1 and CDR2 (germline): SQVTM, ANQGSEA. This CDR3 contains 14 residues. The ends were cut back, 3 bases at V and 0 bases at J, with 10 bases in the middle. The CDR3 spells CSVEASVSTDTQYF. CDR3 nucleotide sequence: TGCAGCGTTGAGGCTAGCGTGAGCACAGATACGCAGTATTTT.

The V and J genes are TRBV19 and TRBJ2-6, with TRBD1 as a possible D gene (5 bases). The CDR3 contains 16 residues. The germline CDR1 and CDR2 sequences are LNHDA and SQIVND (reference sequence). The V and J ends lost 6 bases and 1 base respectively, with 13 bases between them. The CDR3 nucleotides read TGTGCCAGTAGCCCATCAGGGATTTCTGGGGCCAACGTCCTGACTTTC. Protein product: CASSPSGISGANVLTF.

This clonotype was counted a few times. The chain combines TRBV5-1 with TRBJ2-5; 7 nucleotides match TRBD1. The tail of the sequence fits TRBJ2-7 better, so the J call may be wrong. The CDR3 totals 15 residues. Germline V CDR1 and CDR2: SGHRS, YFSETQ. The CDR3 reads CASSLEGQSAYEQYF. The CDR3 DNA is TGCGCCAGCAGCTTGGAGGGACAGAGTGCCTACGAGCAGTACTTC.

This clonotype appeared many times. The chain uses TRBV28 and TRBJ1-1; TRBD1 might be the D (5 bases). V lost 1 base to trimming and J lost 4 bases, with 10 bases between them. The CDR3 runs to 14 residues. Germline V lookup: CDR1 MDHEN, CDR2 SYDVKM. The CDR3: CASSLLGGSTEAFF. The CDR3 nucleotides are TGTGCCAGCAGTTTATTGGGGGGAAGCACTGAAGCTTTCTTT.

This clonotype showed up just a few times. J is TRBJ1-2 and V is TRBV7-2; 8 bases are a match to TRBD1. CDR1 and CDR2 (germline): SGHTA, FQGNSA. This CDR3 spans 14 amino acids. V shed 5 bases, J shed 3 bases, and the junction held 5 bases outside the gene matches. The CDR3 DNA sequence: TGTGCCAGCAGCCAAATACAGGGGGACTATGGCTACACCTTC. Translating it yields CASSQIQGDYGYTF.

This chain joins TRBV29-1 and TRBJ2-7; 10 bases line up with TRBD1. This CDR3 has 12 amino acids. The V gene end was trimmed by 7 bases and the J gene end by 6 bases; junction bases not matched to a gene: 6. Germline V gene data show CDR1 as SQVTM and CDR2 as ANQGSEA. The CDR3 protein is CSGGTGAGEQYF. The CDR3 DNA follows: TGCAGCGGCGGGACAGGGGCGGGCGAGCAGTACTTC.

This CDR3 is CASSDRTSGTDTQYF. The CDR3 DNA follows: TGTGCCAGCAGTGATCGGACTAGCGGGACAGATACGCAGTATTTT. This sequence joins TRBV6-1 and TRBJ2-3; 11 positions agree with TRBD2. V shed 3 bases and J 3 bases; nucleotides not matched to a gene: 2. Germline assignment: CDR1 MNHNS and CDR2 SASEGT. The CDR3 contains 15 residues.

This clonotype was seen only once. A much larger clone differs by one base, so this may be a read error. For the CDR3, the DNA is TGTGCCACCAGTTTCACGGGGGCCAAAAACATTCAGTACTTC. Protein: CATSFTGAKNIQYF. The chain combines TRBV12-3 or TRBV12-4 with TRBJ2-4, with a weak D call TRBD2 (5 bases). This CDR3 spans 14 amino acids.

This clonotype was detected many times. The chain is built from TRBV12-3 or TRBV12-4 and TRBJ1-1; TRBD1 matches at 7 bases. The CDR3 contains 17 residues. Trimming took 2 bases from V and 1 from J; bases not matched to a gene: 10. CDR3 in amino acids: CASSLLRGLGANTEAFF. CDR3 sequence (DNA): TGTGCCAGCAGTTTATTAAGGGGGCTCGGGGCGAACACTGAAGCTTTCTTT.

Only a few counts were recorded for this clonotype. V and J are TRBV27 and TRBJ1-2, with a possible D match to TRBD1 (6 bases). Germline-derived CDR1 and CDR2 are MNHEY and SMNVEV (reference sequence). V was clipped by 6 bases and J by 4 bases, with 15 bases between them. The CDR3 totals 14 residues. The CDR3 sequence: CASRNDRTVYGYTF. CDR3 sequence (DNA): TGTGCCAGCAGGAACGACAGGACTGTCTATGGCTACACCTTC.

The rearrangement links TRBV5-4 to TRBJ2-7, with 8 positions matching TRBD2. This CDR3 region has 15 residues. V gave up 4 bases and J gave up 7 bases; unmatched junction bases: 13. The germline CDR1 and CDR2 sequences are SGHNT and YYREEE (reference sequence). The CDR3, as DNA: TGTGCCAGCAGCCCCTTGGCGGGAGGCCTGGGGGAGCAGTACTTC. This sequence encodes CASSPLAGGLGEQYF.

This clonotype has only a few counts. CDR3 bases: TGCGCCAGCAGCGAACAGGTCACCGGGGAGCTGTTTTTT. Residues: CASSEQVTGELFF. The chain employs TRBV5-1 and TRBJ2-2, with D possibly TRBD1 on 5 matching bases. The CDR3 totals 13 residues. CDR1 and CDR2 (germline): SGHRS, YFSETQ. Trimming shortened V by 4 bases and J by 4 bases, and 8 bases separated the two germline ends.

This clonotype was picked up a small number of times. V gene TRBV20-1 combines with J gene TRBJ2-5; no reliable D call. Per germline, CDR1 DFQATT and CDR2 SNEGSKA (reference sequence). The CDR3 has 14 residues. V was trimmed by 3 bases and J by 5 bases, leaving 16 bases between them. CDR3 sequence reads: CSARILGMSETQYF. For the CDR3, the DNA is TGCAGTGCTAGGATCTTAGGCATGTCCGAGACCCAGTACTTC.

In its sample, this clonotype was seen once. The junction and the germline gene differ at one end; a read error may be behind it. The chain employs TRBV20-1 and TRBJ2-5; 13 bases are shared with TRBD2. The CDR3 is 17 amino acids. Germline loops: CDR1 DFQATT, CDR2 SNEGSKA (reference sequence). This CDR3 reads CSARTILGLAGRETQHF. CDR3 nucleotides: TGCAGTGCTAGAACCATCCTGGGACTAGCGGGAAGAGAGACCCAGCACTTC.

V and J are TRBV28 and TRBJ1-6; D not certain. CDR1 and CDR2 (germline): MDHEN, SYDVKM. The CDR3 has 14 amino acids. Trimming stripped 3 bases from V and 9 bases from J, with 12 bases between. The CDR3 region has the DNA TGTGCCAGCAGTTTTTCCGCGGGCGGTTCACCCCTCCACTTT. This sequence encodes CASSFSAGGSPLHF.

The sample holds one count of this clonotype. The J gene is TRBJ1-3, the V gene TRBV29-1, with a weak D call TRBD1 (6 bases). Trimming pared 4 bases from V and 14 bases from J, leaving 18 bases between. This CDR3 is built from 12 residues. Germline V CDR1 and CDR2: SQVTM, ANQGSEA. The CDR3 region has the DNA TGCAGCGTTGGCGACACAGGGCCCATCTTATATTTT. Translated, it gives CSVGDTGPILYF.

This clonotype was observed at least ten times. The CDR3 nucleotides read TGTGCCAGCAGACCTAAGGGGGCTTTGAGCTACGAGCAGTACTTC. Protein sequence: CASRPKGALSYEQYF. The chain carries TRBV2 and TRBJ2-7; 7 positions match TRBD1. This CDR3 spans 15 amino acids. The junction had 11 bases not matched to a gene; V was cut back by 6 bases and J by 3 bases. Germline CDR1 reads SNHLY; CDR2 reads FYNNEI.

This sequence joins TRBV7-2 and TRBJ2-5, with TRBD2 matching 11 bases. The ends lost 5 bases at V and 9 bases at J; junction bases unmatched: 14. Per germline, CDR1 SGHTA and CDR2 FQGNSA. This CDR3 comprises 16 residues. The CDR3: CASSPRVAGGRESQYF. The CDR3 nucleotides read TGTGCCAGCAGCCCTAGAGTAGCGGGGGGGAGGGAGTCCCAGTACTTC.

V gene TRBV20-1 combines with J gene TRBJ2-7, with a possible D match to TRBD2 (5 bases). The V end lost 1 base, the J end lost 3 bases, and 19 bases lay between the germline ends. Germline CDR1 DFQATT, CDR2 SNEGSKA (reference sequence). The length of the CDR3 is 16 residues. The CDR3 sequence is CSARGESGSHYYEQYF. CDR3 in DNA: TGCAGTGCTAGAGGGGAATCGGGGAGTCACTACTACGAGCAGTACTTC.

This clonotype was counted at least ten times. The chain joins TRBV28 to TRBJ2-7; D gene ambiguous. Germline V gives CDR1 MDHEN, CDR2 SYDVKM. V was trimmed by 5 bases and J by 2 bases, leaving 10 bases between them. The CDR3 consists of 13 residues. The CDR3 region is CASSPTNPYEQYF. CDR3 bases: TGTGCCAGCAGTCCCACTAATCCCTACGAGCAGTACTTC.

The V and J genes are TRBV6-2 or TRBV6-3 and TRBJ1-5, with D possibly matching TRBD1 (6 bases). CDR1 and CDR2 from the germline V gene are MNHEY and SVGEGT. The CDR3 is made up of 15 amino acids. The V gene lost 0 bases and the J gene lost 6 bases, with 12 bases spanning the gap. CDR3 region: CASSYSRDTGQPQHF. DNA for the CDR3: TGTGCCAGCAGTTACTCAAGGGACACAGGTCAGCCCCAGCATTTT.

This clonotype has more than one count but fewer than ten. The V call is TRBV30, the J call TRBJ1-4; a possible D gene is TRBD1 (6 bases). Looked up from germline, CDR1 is GTSNPN and CDR2 is SVGIG (reference sequence). The CDR3 has 15 amino acids. V was shortened by 4 bases and J by 7 bases, with 19 bases between the two germline ends. CDR3: CAWKNPRGFSEKLFF. DNA of the CDR3: TGTGCCTGGAAAAACCCCAGGGGCTTCTCTGAAAAACTGTTTTTT. Full variable domain (outside the CDR3, taken from reference TRBV30 and TRBJ1-4): SQTIHQWPATLVQPVGSPLSLECTVEGTSNPNLYWYRQAAGRGLQLLFYSVGIGQISSEVPQNLSASRPQDRQFILSSKKLLLSDSGFYLCAWKNPRGFSEKLFFGSGTQLSVL.

J is TRBJ2-2 and V is TRBV7-9; a possible D gene is TRBD1 (6 bases). CDR3 length: 20 amino acids. In germline, CDR1 is SEHNR, CDR2 FQNEAQ (reference sequence). V gave up 2 bases and J gave up 0 bases, with 22 bases separating them. The DNA for the CDR3 is TGTGCCAGCAGCTTAAGAGTGGACCCCACAGGGCTCGCGAACACCGGGGAGCTGTTTTTT. It yields the protein CASSLRVDPTGLANTGELFF.

This rearrangement joins TRBV30 to TRBJ1-1; 7 bases align to TRBD1. The junction had 4 bases not matched to a gene; V was cut back by 0 bases and J by 3 bases. CDR1 GTSNPN and CDR2 SVGIG come from the germline V gene (reference sequence). This CDR3 has 14 residues. In DNA form, the CDR3 reads TGTGCCTGGAGTGTACGCAGGGGGGACACTGAAGCTTTCTTT. This encodes CAWSVRRGDTEAFF. The complete variable domain, with remaining parts taken from reference TRBV30 and TRBJ1-1, reads SQTIHQWPATLVQPVGSPLSLECTVEGTSNPNLYWYRQAAGRGLQLLFYSVGIGQISSEVPQNLSASRPQDRQFILSSKKLLLSDSGFYLCAWSVRRGDTEAFFGQGTRLTVV.

The chain recombines TRBV9 with TRBJ1-1, with a possible D match to TRBD1 (6 bases). V lost 4 bases and J lost 2, with 18 bases in between. This CDR3 contains 16 residues. Looked up from germline, CDR1 is SGDLS and CDR2 is YYNGEE. The CDR3 bases are TGTGCCAGCAGCCCCCCCTTGAGGACAGCCAACACTGAAGCTTTCTTT. Its protein product is CASSPPLRTANTEAFF.

This clonotype was detected a few times. This chain joins TRBV20-1 and TRBJ1-1, with no clear D. The V gene lost 3 bases and the J gene lost 3 bases, with 8 bases spanning the gap. Germline V gene data show CDR1 as DFQATT and CDR2 as SNEGSKA (reference sequence). There are 12 residues in the CDR3. CDR3 loop: CSARGYDTEAFF. The CDR3 nucleotides read TGCAGTGCTAGGGGCTATGACACTGAAGCTTTCTTT.

A few counts support this clonotype. CDR3 region: CASSMTGVSSYEQYF. In DNA form, the CDR3 reads TGTGCCAGCAGCATGACAGGGGTCAGCTCCTACGAGCAGTACTTC. The chain carries TRBV7-9 and TRBJ2-7; 8 nucleotides agree with TRBD1. Germline V lookup: CDR1 SEHNR, CDR2 FQNEAQ (reference sequence). The CDR3 sequence is 15 residues long. The ends lost 5 bases at V and 0 bases at J; junction bases unmatched: 6.